Presented here are 27 T cell receptor beta chains from one specimen sequenced in a study of blood T cell repertoires in COVID-19. Measured with immunoSEQ multiplex PCR; TCRdb has only the in-frame clones, and not every one. The data show over 400,000 clones, 86% seen once. Sequenced input: peripheral blood. Receptor source: a woman aged 25 to 45 with active or convalescent COVID-19.

The J gene is TRBJ2-2, the V gene TRBV5-1; D might be TRBD2 (6 bases). Trimming shortened V by 3 bases and J by 3 bases, and 12 bases separated the two germline ends. The germline V gene has CDR1 SGHRS and CDR2 YFSETQ. CDR3 length: 15 residues. The CDR3 DNA reads TGCGCCAGCAGCTACGGGGGTCTAGACACCGGGGAGCTGTTTTTT. Its protein is CASSYGGLDTGELFF.

The CDR3 here is CASSPQEAPNEKLFF. The CDR3 DNA reads TGTGCCAGCAGTCCTCAGGAGGCGCCTAATGAAAAACTGTTTTTT. This sequence joins TRBV2 and TRBJ1-4, with unresolved D. Germline V gives CDR1 SNHLY, CDR2 FYNNEI. There are 15 residues in the CDR3. Deletions cut 5 bases from V and 3 bases from J, with 13 bases between. Full variable domain (rest looked up from reference TRBV2 and TRBJ1-4): EPEVTQTPSHQVTQMGQEVILRCVPISNHLYFYWYRQILGQKVEFLVSFYNNEISEKSEIFDDQFSVERPDGSNFTLKIRSTKLEDSAMYFCASSPQEAPNEKLFFGSGTQLSVL.

This clone has just a few counts. The sample holds other DNA sequences that translate to the same CDR3. This rearrangement joins TRBV5-1 to TRBJ2-7; 9 bases line up with TRBD1. CDR1 and CDR2 (germline): SGHRS, YFSETQ. After removal of 4 bases from V and 2 bases from J, the junction contained 4 bases not matched to a gene. The CDR3 loop spans 14 amino acids. The CDR3 DNA sequence: TGCGCCAGCAGCCCGGGACAGGGTCCCTACGAGCAGTACTTC. Translation: CASSPGQGPYEQYF.

The chain combines TRBV5-8 with TRBJ2-5, with 8 bases fitting TRBD2. Germline V gene lookup returns CDR1 SGHTS and CDR2 YDEGEE. This CDR3 has 15 amino acids. The V and J ends lost 0 bases and 6 bases, in that order; junction bases with no gene match: 7. The DNA for the CDR3 is TGTGCCAGCAGCTTGGCCGAGGGCGGGGGGAAGACCCAGTACTTC. This translates into CASSLAEGGGKTQYF.

The rearrangement links TRBV3-1 (or the pseudogene TRBV3-2) to TRBJ2-1, with D maybe TRBD2 (6 bases). The CDR3 loop spans 15 amino acids. Germline lookup yields CDR1 LGHDT and CDR2 YNNKEL (reference sequence). Trimming cost V 5 bases and J 3 bases, with 14 bases left between them. CDR3 DNA sequence: TGTGCCAGCAGCGAGGCGGGGATCGGCTACAATGAGCAGTTCTTC. Translated, it gives CASSEAGIGYNEQFF.

CDR3 in amino acids: CASSPPSAANGPQHF. Here the CDR3 DNA reads TGTGCCAGCTCACCACCGTCAGCGGCTAACGGGCCCCAGCATTTT. The chain links TRBV18 to TRBJ1-5; D not resolved. The CDR3 sequence is 15 residues long. The V gene's germline CDR1 is KGHSH and CDR2 LQKENI. V lost 0 bases to trimming and J lost 9 bases, with 15 bases between them.

This rearrangement joins TRBV7-8 to TRBJ2-2; a possible D gene is TRBD2 (7 bases). This CDR3 is built from 17 residues. From germline, CDR1 is SGHVS and CDR2 FQNEAQ. V dropped 11 bases and J dropped 4 bases, with 26 bases sitting between them. CDR3 nucleotide sequence: TGTGCCTCGAGCTCCGGGGGGCGGGCCTTGCTCACCGGGGAGCTGTTTTTT. Protein sequence: CASSSGGRALLTGELFF.

This chain links TRBV3-1 (or the pseudogene TRBV3-2) with TRBJ2-7; D call uncertain. CDR3 length: 15 residues. The germline V gene encodes CDR1 LGHDT and CDR2 YNNKEL (reference sequence). Trimming took off 2 bases at V and 5 bases at J, with 16 bases between the two ends. CDR3 coding DNA: TGTGCCAGCAGCCAATCCGAGCCGAGAGGCCACGAGCAGTACTTC. Translating gives CASSQSEPRGHEQYF.

This chain uses TRBV30 with TRBJ1-1; possible D gene TRBD1, 5 bases. Germline CDR1 GTSNPN, CDR2 SVGIG (reference sequence). V gave up 0 bases and J gave up 5 bases, with 13 bases separating them. This CDR3 is built from 14 residues. CDR3 coding DNA: TGTGCCTGGAGTGTAGATGTGGGACTGACTGAAGCTTTCTTT. Amino acids: CAWSVDVGLTEAFF.

The rearrangement links TRBV2 to TRBJ1-5; 9 nucleotides line up with TRBD1. Germline V CDR1 and CDR2: SNHLY, FYNNEI. Unmatched junction bases numbered 8, after V lost 7 bases and J lost 7 bases. The CDR3 sequence is 14 residues long. Here the CDR3 reads CASTKTGGGQPQHF. In DNA form, the CDR3 reads TGTGCCAGCACAAAGACAGGGGGAGGGCAGCCCCAGCATTTT. Full variable domain (missing parts from reference TRBV2 and TRBJ1-5): EPEVTQTPSHQVTQMGQEVILRCVPISNHLYFYWYRQILGQKVEFLVSFYNNEISEKSEIFDDQFSVERPDGSNFTLKIRSTKLEDSAMYFCASTKTGGGQPQHFGDGTRLSIL.

The chain joins TRBV7-6 to TRBJ2-3; D may be TRBD1 (6 bases). Germline V lookup: CDR1 SGHVS, CDR2 FNYEAQ. V was clipped by 1 base and J by 5 bases, with 10 bases between them. The CDR3 sequence is 14 residues long. The CDR3 region is CASSLVWGQDTQYF. The DNA of the CDR3 is TGTGCCAGCAGCTTAGTATGGGGACAAGATACGCAGTATTTT.

Regarding this clone: The sample has other DNA sequences that encode this CDR3 too. The chain links TRBV6-5 to TRBJ2-7; D might be TRBD2 (5 bases). V was cut by 2 bases and J by 6 bases, with 8 bases left in between. The length of the CDR3 is 12 residues. CDR1 and CDR2 from the germline V gene are MNHEY and SVGAGI. The CDR3, as DNA: TGTGCCAGCAGTTACGTAGGAGGCGAGCAGTACTTC. Residues: CASSYVGGEQYF.

The genes are TRBV4-1 and TRBJ2-1, with unresolved D. Germline V gives CDR1 MGHRA, CDR2 YSYEKL. This CDR3 spans 13 amino acids. V was cut by 2 bases and J by 5 bases, with 7 bases left in between. The CDR3 nucleotides are TGCGCCAGCAGCCAAAACGCGAACAATGAGCAGTTCTTC. It specifies CASSQNANNEQFF.

This sequence joins TRBV18 and TRBJ1-1, with 8 bases lining up with TRBD1. This CDR3 region has 15 residues. With 3 bases clipped from V and 4 bases from J, the junction kept 7 bases outside the gene matches. Germline assignment: CDR1 KGHSH and CDR2 LQKENI. The CDR3 DNA reads TGTGCCAGCTCACCTCAGTCTGGACAGGGCACTGAAGCTTTCTTT. Its translation is CASSPQSGQGTEAFF.

This chain connects TRBV2 to TRBJ1-2; possible D gene TRBD1, 6 bases. This CDR3 comprises 15 residues. Trimming removed 3 bases at V and 3 bases at J, with 14 bases between. CDR1 and CDR2 from the germline V gene are SNHLY and FYNNEI. CDR3 coding DNA: TGTGCCAGCAGTGATCCAGGGGAGGGTGACTATGGCTACACCTTC. Amino acids: CASSDPGEGDYGYTF.

CDR3 DNA: TGTGCCAGCTCACCGCAGGGACAGGGGGAATCCGGCTACACCTTC. Its protein is CASSPQGQGESGYTF. The chain links TRBV18 to TRBJ1-2; 11 nucleotides agree with TRBD1. Per germline, CDR1 KGHSH and CDR2 LQKENI. The V gene end was trimmed by 3 bases and the J gene end by 8 bases; junction bases not matched to a gene: 8. The CDR3 is 15 residues long.

The V call is TRBV4-2, the J call TRBJ2-1; 9 bases line up with TRBD2. CDR1 is LGHNA and CDR2 is YNFKEQ in the germline V gene. Trimming removed 0 bases from V and 8 bases from J; junction bases left unmatched: 5. This CDR3 is built from 15 residues. This CDR3 is CASSQDTAGGYEQFF. Here the CDR3 DNA reads TGTGCCAGCAGCCAAGATACAGCGGGAGGTTATGAGCAGTTCTTC.

The chain carries TRBV6-5 and TRBJ1-2, with 8 bases identical to TRBD1. This CDR3 is built from 15 residues. CDR1 is MNHEY, CDR2 SVGAGI, per germline. The V gene end was trimmed by 6 bases and the J gene end by 5 bases; junction bases not matched to a gene: 11. The chain's CDR3 is CASRQRQGHLYGYTF. The DNA of the CDR3 is TGTGCCAGCAGACAACGACAGGGGCACCTTTATGGCTACACCTTC.

This CDR3 is CASSLPSGTGRPFF. CDR3 in DNA: TGTGCCAGCAGTTTACCCTCCGGGACAGGGAGACCTTTCTTT. This chain joins TRBV27 and TRBJ1-1, with TRBD1 identical over 9 bases. V shed 2 bases and J 12 bases; nucleotides not matched to a gene: 10. The CDR3 is made up of 14 amino acids. Germline V lookup: CDR1 MNHEY, CDR2 SMNVEV (reference sequence).

V is TRBV30 and J is TRBJ1-1; D gene ambiguous. Germline assignment: CDR1 GTSNPN and CDR2 SVGIG (reference sequence). CDR3 length: 11 amino acids. The CDR3 spells CAGGFRTEAFF. CDR3 nucleotide sequence: TGTGCTGGAGGTTTCAGGACTGAAGCTTTCTTT.

This rearrangement joins TRBV7-2 to TRBJ2-3, with 7 bases fitting TRBD1. With 10 bases clipped from V and 6 bases from J, the junction kept 13 bases outside the gene matches. The CDR3 covers 14 residues. Germline V gives CDR1 SGHTA, CDR2 FQGNSA. The CDR3 coding sequence is TGTGCCACGCATAATACAGGGGTGCTCGATACGCAGTATTTT. Its protein is CATHNTGVLDTQYF.

The rearrangement joins TRBV5-1 to TRBJ2-7; 12 nucleotides match TRBD1. CDR3 length equals 14 residues. CDR1 is SGHRS, CDR2 YFSETQ, per germline. The trim removed 5 bases at V and 4 bases at J, leaving 4 bases unmatched. The CDR3 DNA is TGCGCCAGCAGGCGGGGACAGGGGGCTTACGAGCAGTACTTC. Its protein product is CASRRGQGAYEQYF.

The V call is TRBV5-4, the J call TRBJ2-1, with no clear D. Looked up from germline, CDR1 is SGHNT and CDR2 is YYREEE (reference sequence). The length of the CDR3 is 13 residues. V was trimmed by 0 bases and J by 7 bases, leaving 8 bases between them. The CDR3 nucleotides are TGTGCCAGCAGCTTGGGACTCCTAAATGAGCAGTTCTTC. Translating it yields CASSLGLLNEQFF.

The J gene is TRBJ2-2, the V gene TRBV11-3; maybe TRBD2 (6 bases). The ends were cut back, 5 bases at V and 1 base at J, with 14 bases in the middle. CDR3 length equals 16 residues. Looked up from germline, CDR1 is SGHNT and CDR2 is YENEEA. CDR3 sequence reads: CASSGRGSGNTGELFF. The DNA of the CDR3 is TGTGCCAGCAGCGGAAGGGGTAGCGGGAACACCGGGGAGCTGTTTTTT.

This clone was seen only once. The rearrangement joins TRBV11-2 to TRBJ2-7; 7 bases fit TRBD2. The CDR3 is made up of 15 amino acids. CDR1 and CDR2 (germline): SGHAT, FQNNGV. The V and J ends lost 1 base and 5 bases, in that order; junction bases with no gene match: 8. DNA of the CDR3: TGTGCCAGCAGCTTAGCTGGGGGACTAAGGAACGAGCAGTACTTC. This sequence encodes CASSLAGGLRNEQYF. The whole variable domain, filled in from reference TRBV11-2 and TRBJ2-7, reads EAGVAQSPRYKIIEKRQSVAFWCNPISGHATLYWYQQILGQGPKLLIQFQNNGVVDDSQLPKDRFSAERLKGVDSTLKIQPAKLEDSAVYLCASSLAGGLRNEQYFGPGTRLTVT.

This chain links TRBV5-8 with TRBJ2-1; 9 bases fit TRBD2. After removal of 2 bases from V and 5 bases from J, the junction contained 8 bases not matched to a gene. The CDR3 consists of 16 residues. Germline V gives CDR1 SGHTS, CDR2 YDEGEE. The CDR3 reads CASSFPSGNRDNEQFF. CDR3 DNA sequence: TGTGCCAGCAGCTTTCCTAGCGGGAATAGAGACAATGAGCAGTTCTTC.

V gene TRBV25-1 combines with J gene TRBJ2-1; perhaps TRBD2 as D (5 bases). V was clipped by 6 bases and J by 15 bases, with 12 bases between them. The CDR3 covers 10 residues. Germline lookup yields CDR1 MGHDK and CDR2 SYGVNS. The CDR3 loop reads CASSPFRGFF. The DNA of the CDR3 is TGTGCCAGCAGCCCCTTTCGGGGGTTCTTC.